The TCR beta chain under discussion was sequenced for a study of T cell responses to AZD1222 COVID-19 vaccine. Second doses were pooled across both intervals (about 4 or about 12 weeks). Produced via immunoSEQ multiplex PCR; TCRdb's table is partial and in-frame only. The data contain 83,000 or so clones, almost 90% of them singletons. For this clone: Its antigen is not known.

The study's findings and limits: No repertoire was sampled before or during the peak T cell response, only after it.

CDR1 and CDR2 (germline): LGHNA, YNFKEQ. This CDR3 spans 17 amino acids. Trimming took off 0 bases at V and 7 bases at J, with 18 bases between the two ends. The specimen comprised peripheral blood, sampled 28 days after the second AZD1222 dose. This sequence originates from an adult who received the AZD1222 COVID-19 vaccine. The chain is built from TRBV4-2 and TRBJ1-4; D may be TRBD1 (6 bases). Here the CDR3 DNA reads TGTGCCAGCAGCCAAGATGGTCGGGGGCAGGGCCGTGAAAAACTGTTTTTT. This codes for CASSQDGRGQGREKLFF.